The T cell receptor beta chain under discussion was sequenced for a study of blood T cells in healthy people across ages. Through a sample-barcoded 5' primer and a J-beta primer mix, a second PCR was run for about 6 to 11 cycles. Each sample yielded at least 2.5 million CDR3-containing paired-end reads. MiXCR, run by TCRdb on the 5' RACE reads, gives a single entry per CDR3 protein. The sample lists some 1.5 million distinct CDR3 sequences; about 42% were seen once. Study-wide findings and caveats: With naive T cell percentage, TCR beta diversity showed a strong correlation. Estimated diversity across one million T cells was deemed an underestimate.

About this clonotype itself: Its antigen is not known.

J gave up 5 bases and V 5 bases, and 5 bases lay outside the gene matches. The CDR3 is made up of 15 amino acids. CDR1 MNHEY and CDR2 SMNVEV come from the germline V gene (reference sequence). Healthy individuals of Caucasian origin from Russia, aged roughly 6 to 100, served as donors. Sequenced sample: blood. The clonotype was recovered from a woman younger than 35 in good health. The chain carries TRBV27 and TRBJ2-7; TRBD2 matches 14 bases. The CDR3 here is CASSPGTSGSNEQYF. CDR3 in DNA: TGTGCCAGCAGTCCCGGGACTAGCGGGAGCAACGAGCAGTACTTC.